A single sample is the source of the 23 T cell receptor beta chains below, sequenced in a study of cytomegalovirus exposure and HLA in healthy donors. The primer mix had 60 Vbeta and 13 Jbeta primers. Here immunoSEQ multiplex PCR was the method, and the copy in TCRdb shows in-frame clones only, minus some. The sample lists roughly 99,000 clones, around three quarters occurring once. The sequenced sample was PBMCs. Receptor source: a man in his fifties or sixties in good health and CMV-seropositive.

This sequence joins TRBV6-6 and TRBJ2-2; 8 bases are shared with TRBD1. Germline CDR1 reads MNHNY; CDR2 reads SVGAGI (reference sequence). The CDR3 contains 14 residues. Germline trimming cut 7 bases from V and 7 bases from J; bases unmatched to any gene: 8. CDR3 nucleotide sequence: TGTGCCAGCACCCAGACAGGGGATGGCGGGGAGCTGTTTTTT. It yields the protein CASTQTGDGGELFF.

This chain connects TRBV28 to TRBJ2-1; D perhaps matches TRBD2 (6 bases). V was cut by 6 bases and J by 5 bases, with 17 bases left in between. The CDR3 consists of 15 residues. Germline CDR1 reads MDHEN; CDR2 reads SYDVKM. CDR3 nucleotides: TGTGCCAGCAGGTTCCGCGGGAATCCCCACAATGAGCAGTTCTTC. This gives the protein CASRFRGNPHNEQFF.

This clone was found a few times. J is TRBJ2-6 and V is TRBV18; D is undetermined. The CDR3 contains 15 residues. Trimming pared 6 bases from V and 0 bases from J, leaving 9 bases between. Germline V gene lookup returns CDR1 KGHSH and CDR2 LQKENI. This chain's CDR3 is CASSPTVSGANVLTF. Here the CDR3 DNA reads TGTGCCAGCTCGCCTACAGTCTCTGGGGCCAACGTCCTGACTTTC.

The chain carries TRBV6-6 and TRBJ1-2; 9 positions agree with TRBD1. From germline, CDR1 is MNHNY and CDR2 SVGAGI (reference sequence). This CDR3 contains 14 residues. With 4 bases clipped from V and 4 bases from J, the junction kept 4 bases outside the gene matches. CDR3 amino acids: CASSSPGQGYGYTF. The DNA of the CDR3 is TGTGCCAGCAGTTCTCCGGGACAGGGCTATGGCTACACCTTC.

The CDR3 DNA reads TGTGCCAGCAGGGCAAGGGGAGGGGAGGCTCCCACAGATACGCAGTATTTT. Translated: CASRARGGEAPTDTQYF. The chain links TRBV25-1 to TRBJ2-3; 7 bases match TRBD2. Per the germline V gene, CDR1 is MGHDK and CDR2 is SYGVNS. V shed 6 bases and J 2 bases; nucleotides not matched to a gene: 14. This CDR3 region has 17 residues.

The chain couples TRBV5-5 to TRBJ2-7, with D possibly TRBD2 on 5 matching bases. V lost 0 bases to trimming and J lost 0 bases, with 7 bases between them. CDR1 SGHKS and CDR2 YYEKEE come from the germline V gene (reference sequence). The CDR3 has 14 residues. The CDR3 loop is CASSLVRGSYEQYF. The CDR3 coding sequence is TGTGCCAGCAGCTTGGTACGGGGCTCCTACGAGCAGTACTTC.

The V and J genes are TRBV19 and TRBJ2-7; TRBD2 agrees at 8 bases. The CDR3 runs 14 residues. Germline CDR1 LNHDA, CDR2 SQIVND (reference sequence). V lost 8 bases and J lost 4; bases outside the gene matches: 10. The CDR3 DNA sequence: TGTGCCAGTGCCTGGGCGGCGGGGGGTTACGAGCAGTACTTC. The encoded protein is CASAWAAGGYEQYF.

The CDR3 loop reads CATSRVGLGQGFSKNIQYF. Here the CDR3 DNA reads TGTGCCACCAGCAGAGTTGGGTTGGGACAGGGTTTTTCCAAAAACATTCAGTACTTC. The chain joins TRBV15 to TRBJ2-4; 9 nucleotides match TRBD1. The CDR3 totals 19 residues. Germline-derived CDR1 and CDR2 are LNHNV and YYDKDF (reference sequence). V was pared by 1 base and J by 2 bases, with 12 bases of the junction left unmatched.

The chain joins TRBV6-1 to TRBJ2-7; 9 positions match TRBD1. Looked up from germline, CDR1 is MNHNS and CDR2 is SASEGT. The junction had 5 bases not matched to a gene; V was cut back by 6 bases and J by 5 bases. This CDR3 has 13 amino acids. CDR3 residues: CASRDRGRNEQYF. The CDR3 bases are TGTGCCAGCAGGGACAGGGGAAGGAACGAGCAGTACTTC.

This clone appeared a few times. This chain joins TRBV9 and TRBJ2-2; TRBD1 matches at 7 bases. Germline CDR1 SGDLS, CDR2 YYNGEE. Losses at the gene ends were 4 bases for V and 1 base for J; bases not matched to a gene: 10. The CDR3 length is 17 residues. The CDR3 region is CASSPRDRFGNTGELFF. The CDR3 DNA follows: TGTGCCAGCAGCCCAAGGGACAGATTCGGGAACACCGGGGAGCTGTTTTTT.

The chain uses TRBV11-2 and TRBJ1-1; D unresolved. Per the germline V gene, CDR1 is SGHAT and CDR2 is FQNNGV. This CDR3 region has 13 residues. V lost 5 bases and J 7 bases, leaving 14 bases between the germline ends. CDR3 loop: CASSTSKTFEAFF. Written as DNA, the CDR3 is TGTGCCAGCAGCACTTCCAAGACTTTTGAAGCTTTCTTT. The full variable domain, completed using reference TRBV11-2 and TRBJ1-1, is EAGVAQSPRYKIIEKRQSVAFWCNPISGHATLYWYQQILGQGPKLLIQFQNNGVVDDSQLPKDRFSAERLKGVDSTLKIQPAKLEDSAVYLCASSTSKTFEAFFGQGTRLTVV.

The rearrangement joins TRBV9 to TRBJ1-4; no firm D call. Trimming stripped 0 bases from V and 6 bases from J, with 9 bases between. Germline V gives CDR1 SGDLS, CDR2 YYNGEE. The CDR3 extends over 14 amino acids. The CDR3, as DNA: TGTGCCAGCAGCGTAGATGGAGGGTATGAAAAACTGTTTTTT. Encoded protein: CASSVDGGYEKLFF.

Concerning this clone itself: The junction departs from germline at one end; a sequencing error may be responsible. Other DNA sequences from this sample encode an identical CDR3 as well. The chain recombines TRBV7-2 with TRBJ1-5; 10 bases fit TRBD1. CDR3 length: 15 amino acids. Germline V gene sequence: CDR1 SGHTA, CDR2 FQGNSA. The CDR3 region is CASSLGTGVYQPQHF. The CDR3 nucleotides read TGTGCCAGCAGCCTCGGGACAGGGGTCTATCAGCCCCAACATTTT.

J is TRBJ2-6 and V is TRBV5-4, with TRBD1 identical over 7 bases. Germline V gene data show CDR1 as SGHNT and CDR2 as YYREEE (reference sequence). This CDR3 comprises 17 residues. J gave up 1 base and V 4 bases, and 8 bases lay outside the gene matches. The CDR3 DNA follows: TGTGCCAGCAGCCAAGGGGGCCGGTTGTCTGGGGCCAACGTCCTGACTTTC. Its translation is CASSQGGRLSGANVLTF.

The chain uses TRBV6-5 and TRBJ2-1; D possibly corresponds to TRBD1 (6 bases). Trimming removed 6 bases from V and 5 bases from J, with 17 bases in between. The CDR3 loop spans 15 amino acids. Germline assignment: CDR1 MNHEY and CDR2 SVGAGI. This CDR3 is CASRSPGHRNNEQFF. The DNA for the CDR3 is TGTGCCAGCAGGTCACCGGGACACAGGAACAATGAGCAGTTCTTC.

J is TRBJ2-6 and V is TRBV9, with unresolved D. The V and J ends lost 4 bases and 1 base respectively, with 15 bases between them. This CDR3 comprises 17 residues. Per germline, CDR1 SGDLS and CDR2 YYNGEE. The CDR3 protein is CASSTDPRRSGANVLTF. The CDR3 bases are TGTGCCAGCAGCACAGACCCTCGAAGGTCTGGGGCCAACGTCCTGACTTTC.

The chain uses TRBV19 and TRBJ2-1; TRBD1 matches at 8 bases. After removal of 5 bases from V and 0 bases from J, the junction contained 3 bases not matched to a gene. The CDR3 is 15 residues long. CDR1 is LNHDA, CDR2 SQIVND, per germline (reference sequence). The CDR3 nucleotides read TGTGCCAGTAGTGCAGGGGGCAGCTCCTACAATGAGCAGTTCTTC. Translating gives CASSAGGSSYNEQFF.

The rearrangement uses TRBV15 and TRBJ2-4; 7 bases are a match to TRBD1. After removal of 6 bases from V and 6 bases from J, the junction contained 14 bases not matched to a gene. CDR1 and CDR2 (germline): LNHNV, YYDKDF (reference sequence). This CDR3 contains 16 residues. The CDR3 loop reads CATSTTRGGYRNIQYF. The CDR3 DNA follows: TGTGCCACCAGTACCACGAGAGGGGGCTATAGAAACATTCAGTACTTC.

The rearrangement links TRBV19 to TRBJ2-2; TRBD1 aligns across 9 bases. The V segment lost 1 base and the J segment 5 bases; nucleotides outside the gene matches: 2. In germline, CDR1 is LNHDA, CDR2 SQIVND (reference sequence). The CDR3 sequence is 15 residues long. The CDR3 sequence: CASSIGDRVTGELFF. The CDR3 nucleotides read TGTGCCAGTAGTATAGGGGACAGGGTTACCGGGGAGCTGTTTTTT.

This clone was seen a handful of times. The V and J genes are TRBV7-2 and TRBJ2-1; D ambiguous. CDR3 size: 11 residues. The V and J ends lost 5 bases and 8 bases respectively, with 7 bases between them. Germline V gene sequence: CDR1 SGHTA, CDR2 FQGNSA. The CDR3 nucleotides are TGTGCCAGCAGCCCTATCCATGAGCAGTTCTTC. It is translated as CASSPIHEQFF.

The chain couples TRBV4-3 to TRBJ2-5; D might be TRBD1 (7 bases). The V and J ends lost 0 bases and 2 bases respectively, with 10 bases between them. Germline CDR1 is LGHNA and CDR2 is YSLEER. This CDR3 region has 15 residues. The CDR3 here is CASSQEGGQQETQYF. The CDR3, as DNA: TGCGCCAGCAGCCAAGAGGGGGGACAGCAAGAGACCCAGTACTTC.

This chain uses TRBV5-1 with TRBJ2-5; D is undetermined. The CDR3 has 13 amino acids. Trimming left V 4 bases short and J 2 bases short, with 9 bases between. CDR1 and CDR2 (germline): SGHRS, YFSETQ. Written as DNA, the CDR3 is TGCGCCAGCAGCCCCCCGGGTCAAGAGACCCAGTACTTC. It yields the protein CASSPPGQETQYF.

This clone occurred a few times. The rearrangement uses TRBV4-2 and TRBJ2-7; tentative D call: TRBD2 (5 bases). The CDR3 extends over 15 amino acids. V lost 1 base, J lost 6 bases, and 16 bases lay in between. Germline values: CDR1 LGHNA, CDR2 YNFKEQ. The CDR3 region is CASSQALASLSEQYF. The CDR3, as DNA: TGTGCCAGCAGCCAAGCGCTAGCCTCCCTCTCCGAGCAGTACTTC.